This T cell receptor (beta chain) was captured in a study of OX40 agonist ivuxolimab in advanced cancers. Study background: One hepatocellular carcinoma and two cutaneous melanoma patients partially responded.

Profiled with immunoSEQ multiplex PCR; TCRdb holds only in-frame clones, not every one. Among 100,000 or so clones listed, 90% were seen once. Of note for this clone: No antigen is known for it.

Study results and caveats: CD4+ and CD8+ blood T cells expanded clonally by week 6 at 0.1 to 3.0 mg/kg.

The receptor's source is an adult with an advanced solid tumor such as melanoma, head and neck, liver or kidney cancer. The starting material was CD4+ or CD8+ T cells sorted from blood, obtained in a trial of the OX40 agonist ivuxolimab.

CDR3 bases: TGTGCCAGCAGTGGGGGGACCCCGGCCGAGCAGTACTTC. It encodes CASSGGTPAEQYF. The rearrangement uses TRBV6-1 and TRBJ2-7; possibly TRBD1 or TRBD2 for D (5 bases each). CDR3 size: 13 residues. From germline, CDR1 is MNHNS and CDR2 SASEGT. The germline V and J ends were trimmed by 4 bases and 6 bases, with 13 bases remaining between them.